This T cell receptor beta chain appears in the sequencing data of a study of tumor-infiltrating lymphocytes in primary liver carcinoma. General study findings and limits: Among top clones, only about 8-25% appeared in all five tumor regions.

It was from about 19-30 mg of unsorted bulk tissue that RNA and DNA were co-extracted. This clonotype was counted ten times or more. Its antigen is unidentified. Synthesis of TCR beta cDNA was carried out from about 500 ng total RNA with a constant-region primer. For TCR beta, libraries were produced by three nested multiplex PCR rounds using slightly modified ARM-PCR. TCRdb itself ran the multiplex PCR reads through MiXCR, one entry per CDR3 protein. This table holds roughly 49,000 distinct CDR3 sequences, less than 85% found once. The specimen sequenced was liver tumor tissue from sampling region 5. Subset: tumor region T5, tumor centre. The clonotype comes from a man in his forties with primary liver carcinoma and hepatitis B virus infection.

The CDR3 coding sequence is TGCGCCAGCAGCCAAGATAGCGGGAAGGGGACCCCCTACGAGCAGTACTTC. Translation gives CASSQDSGKGTPYEQYF. This chain connects TRBV4-1 to TRBJ2-7, with TRBD2 matching 8 bases. Germline CDR1 and CDR2: MGHRA and YSYEKL. CDR3 length equals 17 residues. The V and J ends lost 0 bases and 2 bases, in that order; junction bases with no gene match: 9.